Sequencing of this T cell receptor beta chain was carried out in a study of T cell responses to AZD1222 COVID-19 vaccine. Study results and caveats: Nearly half of spike-specific TCRs reportedly go after variant regions that carry no mutations. Seropositive status at baseline applied to only a handful of AZD1222 recipients. CD4 TCRs associated with vaccination spanned spike, dominating at 160-218 and 743-854.

The CDR3 length is 14 residues. CDR1 and CDR2 (germline): SNHLY, FYNNEI. V was clipped by 8 bases and J by 3 bases; unmatched bases: 7. TCRdb's copy holds only in-frame clones and misses some; the assay was immunoSEQ multiplex PCR. The sample lists approximately 100,000 clones, around 92% occurring once. With regard to this clone: The antigen remains undetermined.

The TCR was taken from an adult in good health. The sequencing used peripheral blood, collected on day 0 of AZD1222 vaccination. The chain links TRBV2 to TRBJ2-1; 7 bases agree with TRBD1. Written as DNA, the CDR3 is TGTGCCAGCCTCGGGACAGCCAACTACAATGAGCAGTTCTTC. This codes for CASLGTANYNEQFF.